This T cell receptor beta chain is drawn from a study of Tregs in tolerant kidney transplant recipients (dated by TCRdb to between 2018 and 2021). For the wider study: The study used TCRbeta sequencing to identify donor-specific regulatory T cells before combined kidney and bone marrow transplantation, then tracked those cells after transplant. The research as a whole found: For some patients the PCR primers changed over time, which made it impossible to compare the samples from those patients at the nucleotide level. The most biologically relevant and donor-specific TCRbeta repertoire appeared to be identified by expanding Tregs with activated donor B cells. Because the study included only a small number of patients, the results must be confirmed in larger populations and under other immunosuppression protocols. Biological reproducibility was not examined directly, but technical replication error appeared to be minimal. Donor-specific Treg expansion exceeded global Treg expansion in tolerant patients, suggesting antigen-driven rather than nonspecific expansion.

The transplants used related donors along with nonmyeloablative bone marrow transplantation, and in the human trials mixed chimerism was transient. Thawed PBMCs were FACS-sorted into unstimulated Tregs (CD4+CD25+CD127-), CD4+ non-Tregs (CD4+CD25-), CD4 cells and CD8 cells. The patients were several recipients of combined kidney and bone marrow transplants from the ITN036ST trial, and samples were available only from these trial subjects. Healthy control blood was processed to PBMCs with a Ficoll density gradient and then cryopreserved, whereas patient PBMCs were collected both before and after transplant. Genomic DNA was extracted from sorted cells with the QIAGEN DNeasy Blood and Tissue Kit for TCRbeta CDR3 sequencing. High-throughput TCRbeta CDR3 sequencing, which included PCR amplification with bias correction and internal controls, was done commercially through immunoSEQ. Regarding the original processing steps: Unique productive TCRbeta sequences were defined by CDR3 nucleotide sequence where primers matched, and otherwise by CDR3 amino acid sequence together with Vbeta and Jbeta genes. To correct for sorting error, sequences found in more than one sorted population at a frequency ratio of 2:1 or less were discarded, and the remaining shared sequences were assigned to the population with the higher frequency. Sequences were defined as donor-reactive when expanded at least 5-fold in CFSE-low cells versus unstimulated cells and present at a frequency of at least 0.01% in CFSE-low cells. Jensen-Shannon divergence, calculated on the top 100 TCRbeta sequences ranked by frequency, was used to quantify repertoire divergence. For samples with multiple sequencing runs, sorting error was corrected in each run separately before the runs were combined. Drawn from immuneACCESS, this table holds only the in-frame rearrangements with V and J called that TCRdb kept. Clones are partly lost; checked studies trace under half to an unresolved V gene and leave the rest unexplained. The V and J calls and clone size come from that table; D and trimming were worked out from the DNA. This sample's clone table shows around 15,000 clones. The ten largest clones capture around 3.8% of the sample.

V lost 3 bases and J lost 6 bases, and the count of bases not matched to a germline gene is 5. Spanning cysteine to phenylalanine, the CDR3 consists of 15 amino acids. Shown are 36 bases from within the CDR3, in frame from base 1. The germline V gene sets CDR1 to KGHSH and CDR2 to LQKENI. Concerning this clone itself: Its antigen remains undetermined. The observed sequence ends 3 residues before the CDR3 terminus, with the missing tail filled in from the germline J gene.

The TCR was taken from a human patient who received a combined kidney and bone marrow transplant. Donor T cells from the graft may be present among the T cells after a transplant. Specimen: CD4+ T cells from blood (PBMCs), collected 12 months after the transplant. Recombination joined TRBV18 with TRBJ2-1, with 10 middle bases fitting TRBD1. The CDR3: CASSPWTGGINEQFF. The DNA read from the CDR3 is TGTGCCAGCTCACCCTGGACAGGGGGGATCAATGAG.